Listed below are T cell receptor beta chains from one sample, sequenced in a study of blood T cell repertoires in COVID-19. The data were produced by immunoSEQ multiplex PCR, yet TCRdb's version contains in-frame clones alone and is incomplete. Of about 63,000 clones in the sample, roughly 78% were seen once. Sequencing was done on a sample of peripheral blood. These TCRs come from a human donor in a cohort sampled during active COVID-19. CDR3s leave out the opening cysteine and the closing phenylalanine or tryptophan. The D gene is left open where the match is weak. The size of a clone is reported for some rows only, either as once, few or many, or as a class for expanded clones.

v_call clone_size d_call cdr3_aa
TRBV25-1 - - ASSGPDIGAGANVLT
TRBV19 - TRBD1 ASGRQGGSGNTIY
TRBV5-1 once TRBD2 ASSLVAGLAGLSTDTQY
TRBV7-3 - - ASSSTLDRFPTEAF
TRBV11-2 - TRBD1 ASSLGTGNTDTQY
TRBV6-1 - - ASSEARTNTEAF
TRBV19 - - ASSLRLGGGAF
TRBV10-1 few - ASSPNGWEQF
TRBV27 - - ASSLSARRVGGWNTEAF
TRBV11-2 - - ASSLMSGFSSYNEQF
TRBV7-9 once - ASSLRDYAETEAF
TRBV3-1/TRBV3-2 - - ASSHAGINTGELF
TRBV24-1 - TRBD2 ATSEPSGSSYNEQF
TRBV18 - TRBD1 ASSPDRINYGYT
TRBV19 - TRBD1 ASSPRGTGRGYT
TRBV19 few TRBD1 ASRGQGFVDEQF
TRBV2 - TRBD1 ASTLEGTVRTDTQY
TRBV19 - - ASTLGGANDEQF
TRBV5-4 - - ASVAGASNYGYT
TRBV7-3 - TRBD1 ASSLSQTGRTEAF
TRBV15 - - ATSRAGGGRRGNTIY
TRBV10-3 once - AIRSPGGSEAF
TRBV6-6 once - ASTRSNQPQH
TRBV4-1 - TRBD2 ASSQEGTSGSYEQF
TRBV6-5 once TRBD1 ASSPGTGNYGYT
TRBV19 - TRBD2 ASSTSLRAGGLHEQY
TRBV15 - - ATSRDNRATSEQY
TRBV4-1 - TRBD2 ASSQDRAGAYEQY
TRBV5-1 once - ASSLGTLRTTDTQY
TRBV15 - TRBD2 ATSREILRESEQF
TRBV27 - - ASSRGHLLMNTEAF
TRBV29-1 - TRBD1 SVRGQGEGEQY
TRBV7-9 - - ASSLQAGHTEAF